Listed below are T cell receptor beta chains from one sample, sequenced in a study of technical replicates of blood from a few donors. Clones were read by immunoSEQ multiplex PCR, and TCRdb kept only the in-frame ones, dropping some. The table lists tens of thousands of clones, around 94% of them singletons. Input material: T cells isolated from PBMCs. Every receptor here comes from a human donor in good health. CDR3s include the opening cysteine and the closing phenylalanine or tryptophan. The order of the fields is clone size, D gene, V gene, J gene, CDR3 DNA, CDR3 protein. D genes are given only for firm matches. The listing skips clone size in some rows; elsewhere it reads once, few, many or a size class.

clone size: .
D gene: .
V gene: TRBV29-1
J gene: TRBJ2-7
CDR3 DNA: TGCAGCGTTCCTGGACTTACCTACGAGCAGTACTTC
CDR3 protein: CSVPGLTYEQYF

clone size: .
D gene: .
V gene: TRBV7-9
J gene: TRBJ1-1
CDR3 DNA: TGTGCCAGCACCCCATTGAACACTGAAGCTTTCTTT
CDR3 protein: CASTPLNTEAFF

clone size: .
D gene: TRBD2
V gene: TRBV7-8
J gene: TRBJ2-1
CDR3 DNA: TGTGCCAGCAGCCAACCAGGGACTAGGTACAATGAGCAGTTCTTC
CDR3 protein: CASSQPGTRYNEQFF

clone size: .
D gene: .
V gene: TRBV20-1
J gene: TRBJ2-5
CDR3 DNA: TGCAGTGCTAGCGGGGGTGAGACCCAGTACTTC
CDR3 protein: CSASGGETQYF

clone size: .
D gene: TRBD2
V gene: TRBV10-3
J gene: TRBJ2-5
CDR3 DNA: TGTGCCTCCGGGACTAGCGGGGGGATGACCATTCAAGAGACCCAGTACTTC
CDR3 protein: CASGTSGGMTIQETQYF

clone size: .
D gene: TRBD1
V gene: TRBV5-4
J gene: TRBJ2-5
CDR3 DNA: TGTGCCAGCAGCTCCGCGGACAGGGCCTTTATGGAGACCCAGTACTTC
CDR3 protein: CASSSADRAFMETQYF

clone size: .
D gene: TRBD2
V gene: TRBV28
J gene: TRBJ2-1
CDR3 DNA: TGTGCCAGCAGTTTAGAGTCTAGCGGGAGTGTTTACAATGAGCAGTTCTTC
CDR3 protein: CASSLESSGSVYNEQFF

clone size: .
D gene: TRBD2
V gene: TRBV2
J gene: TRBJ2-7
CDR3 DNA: TGTGCCAGCAGTGCTCGAGCGGGACCGACCTACGAGCAGTACTTC
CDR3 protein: CASSARAGPTYEQYF

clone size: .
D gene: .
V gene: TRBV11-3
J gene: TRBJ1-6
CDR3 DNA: TGTGCCAGCAGCTCCACTTACAGGCCCGATTCACCCCTCCACTTT
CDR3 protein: CASSSTYRPDSPLHF

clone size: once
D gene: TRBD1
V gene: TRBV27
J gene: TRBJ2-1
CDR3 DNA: TGTGCCAGCAGTTTATCTGACGGGACAGGGTTCAACAATGAGCAGTTCTTC
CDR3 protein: CASSLSDGTGFNNEQFF

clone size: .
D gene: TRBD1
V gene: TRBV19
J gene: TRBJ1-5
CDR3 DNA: TGTGCCAGTAGTGTAATAAACAGGGGGGATCAGCCCCAGCATTTT
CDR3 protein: CASSVINRGDQPQHF

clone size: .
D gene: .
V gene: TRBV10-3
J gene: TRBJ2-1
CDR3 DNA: TGTGCCATCAGTGAGCGGGCGGGGGCTCCGAGCTCCTACAATGAGCAGTTCTTC
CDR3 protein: CAISERAGAPSSYNEQFF

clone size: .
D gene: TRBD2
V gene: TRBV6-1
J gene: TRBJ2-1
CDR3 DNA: TGTGCCAGCAGCGAAACTACTAGCGGGAGAGGGGACAATGAGCAGTTCTTC
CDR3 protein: CASSETTSGRGDNEQFF

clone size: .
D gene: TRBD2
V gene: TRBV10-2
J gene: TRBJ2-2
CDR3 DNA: TGCGCCAGCAATCCAGAGCGGGAGTTTATCGGGGAGCTGTTTTTT
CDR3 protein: CASNPEREFIGELFF

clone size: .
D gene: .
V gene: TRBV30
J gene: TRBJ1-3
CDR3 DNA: TGTGCCTGGAGTGTTTCTATTCTGTCCTCTGGAAACACCATATATTTT
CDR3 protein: CAWSVSILSSGNTIYF

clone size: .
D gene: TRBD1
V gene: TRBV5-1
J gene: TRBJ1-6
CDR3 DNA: TGCGCCAGCAGCTTCTCGGACAGGGGGCTTTGGGATTCACCCCTCCACTTT
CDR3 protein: CASSFSDRGLWDSPLHF

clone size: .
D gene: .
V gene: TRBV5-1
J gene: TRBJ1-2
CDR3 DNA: TGCGCCAGCAGCCTCTGGGCAGGTCCCTATAACTATGGCTACACCTTC
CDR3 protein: CASSLWAGPYNYGYTF

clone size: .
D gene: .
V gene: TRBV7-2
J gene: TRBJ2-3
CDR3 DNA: TGTGCCAGCAGTCGAGGAGCCGGGACAACTAGCACAGATACGCAGTATTTT
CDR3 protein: CASSRGAGTTSTDTQYF

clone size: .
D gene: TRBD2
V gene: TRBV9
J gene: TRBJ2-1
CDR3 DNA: TGTGCCAGCAGCGTAACGGGGATTTCGGCGGGGGGGGTCGATGAGCAGTTCTTC
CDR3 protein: CASSVTGISAGGVDEQFF

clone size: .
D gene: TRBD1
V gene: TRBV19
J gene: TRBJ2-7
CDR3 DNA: TGTGCCAGTAGAACAACGGGACAGGGACCGGGCGAGCAGTACTTC
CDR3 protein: CASRTTGQGPGEQYF

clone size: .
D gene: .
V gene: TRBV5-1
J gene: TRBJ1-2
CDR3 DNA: TGCGCCAGCAGCTTGACCCAGGGTCCTATTTGGGGCTACACCTTC
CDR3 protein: CASSLTQGPIWGYTF

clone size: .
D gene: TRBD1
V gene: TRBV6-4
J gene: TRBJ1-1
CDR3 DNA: TGTGCCAGCAGTGACAAGGGAGGTGGACGGGACAGGGGGCCCCGATACACTGAAGCTTTCTTT
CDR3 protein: CASSDKGGGRDRGPRYTEAFF

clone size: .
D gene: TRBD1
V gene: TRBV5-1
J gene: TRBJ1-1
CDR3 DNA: TGCGCCAGCAGCGCCCGGGGACAGGGGGCTACTGAAGCTTTCTTT
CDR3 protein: CASSARGQGATEAFF

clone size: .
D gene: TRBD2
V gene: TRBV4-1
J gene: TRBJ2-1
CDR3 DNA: TGCGCCAGCAGCCAAGATAGGCTAGCGGGGGATGAGCAGTTCTTC
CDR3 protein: CASSQDRLAGDEQFF

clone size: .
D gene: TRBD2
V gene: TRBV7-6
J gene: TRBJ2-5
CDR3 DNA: TGTGCCAGCAGCTTAGGTGCTAGCGGGAGGCATAAAGAGACCCAGTACTTC
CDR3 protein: CASSLGASGRHKETQYF

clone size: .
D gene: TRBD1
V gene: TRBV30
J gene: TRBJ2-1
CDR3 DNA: TGTGCCTGGAGTCATAAAGGGGGCTTCTACAATGAGCAGTTCTTC
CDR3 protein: CAWSHKGGFYNEQFF

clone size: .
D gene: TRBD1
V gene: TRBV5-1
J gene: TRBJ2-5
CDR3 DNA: TGCGCCAGCAGCCGACAGGGGTTGGCGACCCAGTACTTC
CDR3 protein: CASSRQGLATQYF

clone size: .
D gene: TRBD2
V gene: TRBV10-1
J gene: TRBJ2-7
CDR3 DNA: TGCGCCAGCAGTGACCCTAGCGGGGAGTACTACGAGCAGTACTTC
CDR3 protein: CASSDPSGEYYEQYF

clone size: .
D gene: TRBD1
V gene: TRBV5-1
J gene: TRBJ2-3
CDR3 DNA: TGCGCCAGCAGCTACTGGACAGGGTCTCCAGATACGCAGTATTTT
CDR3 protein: CASSYWTGSPDTQYF

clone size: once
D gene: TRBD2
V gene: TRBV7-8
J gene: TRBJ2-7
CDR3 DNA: TGTGCCAGCAGCTTGACAAAGCTAGCCGAGAGGGGCGGGAGCTACGAGCAGTACTTC
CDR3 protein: CASSLTKLAERGGSYEQYF

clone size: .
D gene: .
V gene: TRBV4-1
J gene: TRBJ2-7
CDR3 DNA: TGCGCCAGCAGCCCCGACAGAACCTACGAGCAGTACTTC
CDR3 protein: CASSPDRTYEQYF

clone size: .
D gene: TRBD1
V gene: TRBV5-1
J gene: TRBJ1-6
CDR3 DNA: TGCGCCAGCAGCCCCGGACAGGGGGAGGGTTATTCACCCCTCCACTTT
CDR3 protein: CASSPGQGEGYSPLHF

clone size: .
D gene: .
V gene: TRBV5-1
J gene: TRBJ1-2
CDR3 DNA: TGCGCCAGCAGCTTGGCCGATTCCCCGGGCTATGGCTACACCTTC
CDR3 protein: CASSLADSPGYGYTF

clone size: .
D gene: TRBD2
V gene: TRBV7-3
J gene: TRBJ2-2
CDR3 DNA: TGTGCCAGCAGCTTCCGGGGGGGAGGACCTAGTACCGGGGAGCTGTTTTTT
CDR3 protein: CASSFRGGGPSTGELFF

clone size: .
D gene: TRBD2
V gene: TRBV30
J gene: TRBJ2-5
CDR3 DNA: TGTGCCTACGGGGGACTACAAGGCGGGACCCAGTACTTC
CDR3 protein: CAYGGLQGGTQYF

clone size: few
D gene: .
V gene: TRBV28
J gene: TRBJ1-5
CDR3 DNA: TGTGCCAGCACCAAATACAGGACGAGCAATCAGCCCCAGCATTTT
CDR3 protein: CASTKYRTSNQPQHF

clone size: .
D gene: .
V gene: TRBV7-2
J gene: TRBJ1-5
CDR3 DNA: TGTGCCAGCAGCTTAGTTTATACTGGGACAAGGGCTTCGCCCCAGCATTTT
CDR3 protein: CASSLVYTGTRASPQHF

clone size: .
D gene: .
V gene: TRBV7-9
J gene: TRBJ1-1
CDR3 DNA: TGTGCCAGCAGCTTAGTCACAGGATTCAGGGGAACTGAAGCTTTCTTT
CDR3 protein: CASSLVTGFRGTEAFF

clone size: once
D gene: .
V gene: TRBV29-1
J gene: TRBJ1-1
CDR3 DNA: TGCAGCGAAGTCAAGACAGGCATGAACACTGAAGCTTTCTTT
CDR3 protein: CSEVKTGMNTEAFF

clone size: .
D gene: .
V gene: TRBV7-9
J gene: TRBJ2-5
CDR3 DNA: TGTGCCAGCAGCTTACGGGGGTCGAATCAAGAGACCCAGTACTTC
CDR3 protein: CASSLRGSNQETQYF

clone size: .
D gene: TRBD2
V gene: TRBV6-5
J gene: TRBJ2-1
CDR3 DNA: TGTGCCAGCAGTTACTTCGCTAGCGGGGGCAATGAGCAGTTCTTC
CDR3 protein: CASSYFASGGNEQFF

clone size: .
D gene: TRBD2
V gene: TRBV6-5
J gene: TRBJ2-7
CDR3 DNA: TGTGCCAGCAGCTGGACTAGATACACCTACGAGCAGTACTTC
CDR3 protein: CASSWTRYTYEQYF